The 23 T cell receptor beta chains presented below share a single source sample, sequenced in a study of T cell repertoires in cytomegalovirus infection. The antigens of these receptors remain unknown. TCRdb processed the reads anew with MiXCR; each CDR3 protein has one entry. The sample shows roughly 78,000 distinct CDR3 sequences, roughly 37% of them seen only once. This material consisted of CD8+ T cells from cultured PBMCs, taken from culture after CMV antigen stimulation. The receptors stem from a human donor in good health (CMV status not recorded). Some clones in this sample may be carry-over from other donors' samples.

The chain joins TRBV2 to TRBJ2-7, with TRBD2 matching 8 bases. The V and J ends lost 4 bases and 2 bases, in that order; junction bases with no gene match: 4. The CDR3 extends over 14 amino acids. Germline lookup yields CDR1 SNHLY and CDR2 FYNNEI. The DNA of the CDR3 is TGTGCCAGCAGTGGCGAGCGGGGGACCTACGAGCAGTACTTC. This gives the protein CASSGERGTYEQYF.

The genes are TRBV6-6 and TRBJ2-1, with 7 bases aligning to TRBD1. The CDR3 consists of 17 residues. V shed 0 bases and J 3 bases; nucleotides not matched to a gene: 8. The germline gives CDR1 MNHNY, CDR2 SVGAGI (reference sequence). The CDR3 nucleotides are TGTGCCAGCAGTTACTCTAGGAAGGGGGCGAACTACAATGAGCAGTTCTTC. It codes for CASSYSRKGANYNEQFF.

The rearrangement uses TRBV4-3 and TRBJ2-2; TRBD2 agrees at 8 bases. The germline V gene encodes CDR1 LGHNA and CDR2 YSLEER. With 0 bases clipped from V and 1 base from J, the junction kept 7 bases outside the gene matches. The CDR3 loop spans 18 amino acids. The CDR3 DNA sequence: TGCGCCAGCAGCCAAGAATTTCTGGCGGGGGGGAACACCGGGGAGCTGTTTTTT. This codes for CASSQEFLAGGNTGELFF.

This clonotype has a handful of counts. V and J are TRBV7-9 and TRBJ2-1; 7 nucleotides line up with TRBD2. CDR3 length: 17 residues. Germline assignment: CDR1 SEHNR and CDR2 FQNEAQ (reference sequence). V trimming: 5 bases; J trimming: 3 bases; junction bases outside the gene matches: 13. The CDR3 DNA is TGTGCCAGCAGCCCGATCGTGGGGGGGATTTTCTACAATGAGCAGTTCTTC. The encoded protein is CASSPIVGGIFYNEQFF.

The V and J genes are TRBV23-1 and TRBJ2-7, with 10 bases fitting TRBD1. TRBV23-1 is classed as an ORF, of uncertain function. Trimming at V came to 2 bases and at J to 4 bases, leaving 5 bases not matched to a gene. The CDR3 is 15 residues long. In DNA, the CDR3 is TGCGCCAGCAGTCAACGGGACAGGGGATTTTACGAGCAGTACTTC. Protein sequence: CASSQRDRGFYEQYF.

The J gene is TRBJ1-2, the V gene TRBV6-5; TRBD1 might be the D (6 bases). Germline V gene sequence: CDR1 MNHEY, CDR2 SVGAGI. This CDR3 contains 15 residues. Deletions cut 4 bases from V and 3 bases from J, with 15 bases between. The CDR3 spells CASSSQDRLHYGYTF. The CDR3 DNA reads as TGTGCCAGCAGTTCTCAAGACAGGCTCCACTATGGCTACACCTTC.

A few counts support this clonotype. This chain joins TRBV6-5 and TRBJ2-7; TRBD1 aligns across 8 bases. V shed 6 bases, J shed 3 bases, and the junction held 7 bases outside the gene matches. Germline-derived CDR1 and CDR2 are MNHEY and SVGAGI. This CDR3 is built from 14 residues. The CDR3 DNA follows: TGTGCCAGCAGAACCGACAGGGGAGACTACGAGCAGTACTTC. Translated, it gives CASRTDRGDYEQYF.

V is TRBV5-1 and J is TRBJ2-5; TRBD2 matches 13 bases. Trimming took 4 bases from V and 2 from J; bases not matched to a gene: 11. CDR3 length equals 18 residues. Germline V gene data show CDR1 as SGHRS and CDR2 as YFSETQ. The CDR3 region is CASSGGLAGPLVQETQYF. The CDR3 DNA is TGCGCCAGCAGCGGGGGACTAGCGGGGCCTCTTGTACAAGAGACCCAGTACTTC.

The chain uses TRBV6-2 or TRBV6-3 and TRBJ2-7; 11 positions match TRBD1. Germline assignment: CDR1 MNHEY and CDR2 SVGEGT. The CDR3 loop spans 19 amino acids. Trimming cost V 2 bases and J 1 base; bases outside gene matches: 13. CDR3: CASSYPVVGQGVGSYEQYF. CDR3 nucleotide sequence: TGTGCCAGCAGTTACCCGGTCGTGGGACAGGGGGTAGGATCCTACGAGCAGTACTTC.

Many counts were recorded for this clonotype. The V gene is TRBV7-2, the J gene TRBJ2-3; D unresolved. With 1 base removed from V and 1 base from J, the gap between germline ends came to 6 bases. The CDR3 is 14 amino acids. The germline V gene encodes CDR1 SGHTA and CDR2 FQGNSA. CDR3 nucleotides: TGTGCCAGCAGCTTAGTGGCAGGCACAGATACGCAGTATTTT. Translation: CASSLVAGTDTQYF.

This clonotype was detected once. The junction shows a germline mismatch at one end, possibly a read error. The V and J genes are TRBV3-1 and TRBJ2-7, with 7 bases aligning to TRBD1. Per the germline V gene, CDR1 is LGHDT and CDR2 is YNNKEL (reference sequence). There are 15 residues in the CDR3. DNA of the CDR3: TGTGCCGGCAGCTACCTAGGGACAGCCTCCTACGAGCAGTACTTC. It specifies CAGSYLGTASYEQYF.

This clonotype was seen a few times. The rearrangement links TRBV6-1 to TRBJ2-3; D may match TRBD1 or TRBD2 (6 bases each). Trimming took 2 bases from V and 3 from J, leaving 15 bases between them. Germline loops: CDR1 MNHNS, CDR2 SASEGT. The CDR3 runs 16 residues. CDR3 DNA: TGTGCCAGCAGTGAAAGGGGGGTAGGTTGGACAGATACGCAGTATTTT. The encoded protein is CASSERGVGWTDTQYF.

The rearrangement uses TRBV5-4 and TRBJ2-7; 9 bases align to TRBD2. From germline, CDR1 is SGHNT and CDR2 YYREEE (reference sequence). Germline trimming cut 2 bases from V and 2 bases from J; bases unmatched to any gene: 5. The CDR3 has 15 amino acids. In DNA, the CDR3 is TGTGCCAGCAGCTTTGGCGGGGGGGATCCCTACGAGCAGTACTTC. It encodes CASSFGGGDPYEQYF.

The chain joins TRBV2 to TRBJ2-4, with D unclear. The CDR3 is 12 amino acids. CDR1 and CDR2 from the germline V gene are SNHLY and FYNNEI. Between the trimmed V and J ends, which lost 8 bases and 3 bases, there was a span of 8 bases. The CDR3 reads CASLEGKNIQYF. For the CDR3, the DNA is TGTGCCAGCCTCGAAGGCAAAAACATTCAGTACTTC.

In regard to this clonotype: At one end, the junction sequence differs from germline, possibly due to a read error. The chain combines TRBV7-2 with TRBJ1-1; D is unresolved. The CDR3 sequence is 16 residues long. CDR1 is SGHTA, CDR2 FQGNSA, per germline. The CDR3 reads CACSLEWRRMNTEAFF. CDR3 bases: TGTGCCTGCAGCTTAGAGTGGCGGCGAATGAACACTGAAGCTTTCTTT.

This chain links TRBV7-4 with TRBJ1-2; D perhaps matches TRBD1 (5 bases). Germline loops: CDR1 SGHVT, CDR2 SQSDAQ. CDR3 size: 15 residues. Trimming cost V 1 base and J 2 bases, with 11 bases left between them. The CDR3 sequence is CASSLEGCKNYGYTF. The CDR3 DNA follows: TGTGCCAGCAGCTTAGAGGGGTGTAAGAACTATGGCTACACCTTC. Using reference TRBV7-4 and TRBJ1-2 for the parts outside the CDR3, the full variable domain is GAGVSQSPRYKVAKRGRDVALRCDSISGHVTLYWYRQTLGQGSEVLTYSQSDAQRDKSGRPSGRFSAERPERSVSTLKIQRTEQGDSAVYLCASSLEGCKNYGYTFGSGTRLTVV.

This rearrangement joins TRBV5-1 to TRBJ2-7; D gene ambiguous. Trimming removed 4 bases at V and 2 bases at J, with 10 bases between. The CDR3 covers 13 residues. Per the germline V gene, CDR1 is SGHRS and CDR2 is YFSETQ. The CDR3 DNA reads TGCGCCAGCAGCGTAGGTTGGACCTACGAGCAGTACTTC. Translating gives CASSVGWTYEQYF. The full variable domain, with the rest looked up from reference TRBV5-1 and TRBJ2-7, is KAGVTQTPRYLIKTRGQQVTLSCSPISGHRSVSWYQQTPGQGLQFLFEYFSETQRNKGNFPGRFSGRQFSNSRSEMNVSTLELGDSALYLCASSVGWTYEQYFGPGTRLTVT.

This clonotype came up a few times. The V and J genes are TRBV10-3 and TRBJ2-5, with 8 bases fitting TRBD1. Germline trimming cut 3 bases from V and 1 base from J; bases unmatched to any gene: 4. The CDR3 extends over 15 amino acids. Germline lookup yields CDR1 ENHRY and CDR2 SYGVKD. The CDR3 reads CAISDRDRGQETQYF. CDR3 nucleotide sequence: TGTGCCATCAGTGACCGCGACAGGGGCCAAGAGACCCAGTACTTC.

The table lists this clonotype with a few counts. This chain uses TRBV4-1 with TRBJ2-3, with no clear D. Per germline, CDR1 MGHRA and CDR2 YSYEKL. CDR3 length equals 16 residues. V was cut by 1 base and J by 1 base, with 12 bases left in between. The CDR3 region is CASSQGALARTDTQYF. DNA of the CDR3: TGCGCCAGCAGCCAAGGGGCACTCGCCCGCACAGATACGCAGTATTTT.

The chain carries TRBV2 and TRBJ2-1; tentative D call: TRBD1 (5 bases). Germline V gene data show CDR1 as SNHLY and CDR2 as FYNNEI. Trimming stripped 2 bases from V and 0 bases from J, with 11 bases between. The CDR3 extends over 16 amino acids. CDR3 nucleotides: TGTGCCAGCAGTGAAAGGGGCAGCATCTCCTACAATGAGCAGTTCTTC. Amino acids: CASSERGSISYNEQFF. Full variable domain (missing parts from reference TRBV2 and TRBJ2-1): EPEVTQTPSHQVTQMGQEVILRCVPISNHLYFYWYRQILGQKVEFLVSFYNNEISEKSEIFDDQFSVERPDGSNFTLKIRSTKLEDSAMYFCASSERGSISYNEQFFGPGTRLTVL.

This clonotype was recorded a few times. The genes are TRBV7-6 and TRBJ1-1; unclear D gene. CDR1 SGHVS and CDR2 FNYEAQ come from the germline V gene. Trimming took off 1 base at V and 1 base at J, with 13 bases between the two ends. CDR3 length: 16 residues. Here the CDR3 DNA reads TGTGCCAGCAGCTTAGTTGGGTTTTCGGGGAACACTGAAGCTTTCTTT. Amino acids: CASSLVGFSGNTEAFF.

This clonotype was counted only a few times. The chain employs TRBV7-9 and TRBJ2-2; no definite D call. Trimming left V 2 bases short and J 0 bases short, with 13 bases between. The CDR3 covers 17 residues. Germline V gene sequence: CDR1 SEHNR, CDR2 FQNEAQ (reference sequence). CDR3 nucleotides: TGTGCCAGCAGCTTACCCCCCAGCGCCACGAACACCGGGGAGCTGTTTTTT. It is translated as CASSLPPSATNTGELFF.

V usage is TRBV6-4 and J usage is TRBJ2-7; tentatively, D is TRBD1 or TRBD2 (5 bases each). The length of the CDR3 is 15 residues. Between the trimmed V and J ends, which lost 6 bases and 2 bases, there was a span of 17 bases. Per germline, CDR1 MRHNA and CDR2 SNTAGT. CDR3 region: CASRGLFWGPYEQYF. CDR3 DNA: TGTGCCAGCAGAGGACTCTTCTGGGGACCCTACGAGCAGTACTTC.